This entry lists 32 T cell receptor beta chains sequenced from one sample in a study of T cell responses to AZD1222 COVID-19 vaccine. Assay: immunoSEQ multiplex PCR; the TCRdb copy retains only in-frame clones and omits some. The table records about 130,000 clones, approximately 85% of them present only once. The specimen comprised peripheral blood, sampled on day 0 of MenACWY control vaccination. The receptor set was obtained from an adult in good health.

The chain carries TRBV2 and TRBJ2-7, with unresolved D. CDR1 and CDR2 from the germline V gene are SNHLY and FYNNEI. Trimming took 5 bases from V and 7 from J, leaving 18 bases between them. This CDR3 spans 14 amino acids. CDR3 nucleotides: TGTGCCAGCAGTCCTGACTGGGTCACTGGGGAGCAGTACTTC. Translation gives CASSPDWVTGEQYF.

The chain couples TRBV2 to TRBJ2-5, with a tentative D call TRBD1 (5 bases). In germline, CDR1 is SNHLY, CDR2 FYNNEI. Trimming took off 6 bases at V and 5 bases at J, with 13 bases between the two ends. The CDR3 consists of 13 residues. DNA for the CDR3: TGTGCCAGCAGGTTACAGGTCCGGGAGACCCAGTACTTC. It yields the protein CASRLQVRETQYF.

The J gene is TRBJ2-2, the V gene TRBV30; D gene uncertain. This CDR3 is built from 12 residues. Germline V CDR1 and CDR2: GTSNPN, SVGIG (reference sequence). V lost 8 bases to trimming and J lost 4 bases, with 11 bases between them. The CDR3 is CAQQKGTGELFF. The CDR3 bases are TGTGCCCAGCAGAAGGGCACCGGGGAGCTGTTTTTT.

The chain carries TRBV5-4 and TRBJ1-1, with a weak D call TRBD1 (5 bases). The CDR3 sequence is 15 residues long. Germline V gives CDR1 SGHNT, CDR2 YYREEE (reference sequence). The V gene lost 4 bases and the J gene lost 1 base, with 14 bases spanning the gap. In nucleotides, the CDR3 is TGTGCCAGCAGCCCTTATGGGGGAACGAACACTGAAGCTTTCTTT. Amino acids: CASSPYGGTNTEAFF.

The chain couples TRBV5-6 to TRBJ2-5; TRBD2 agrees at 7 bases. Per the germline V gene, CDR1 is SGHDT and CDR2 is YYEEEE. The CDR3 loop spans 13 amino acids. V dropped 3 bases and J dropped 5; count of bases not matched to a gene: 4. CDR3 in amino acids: CASSSGLQETQYF. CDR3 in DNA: TGTGCCAGCAGCTCGGGACTACAGGAGACCCAGTACTTC.

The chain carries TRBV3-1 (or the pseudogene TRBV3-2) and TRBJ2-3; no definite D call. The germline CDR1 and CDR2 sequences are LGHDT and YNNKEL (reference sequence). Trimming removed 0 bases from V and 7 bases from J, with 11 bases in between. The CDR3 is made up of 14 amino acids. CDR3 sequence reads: CASSQDLRFNTQYF. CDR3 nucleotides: TGTGCCAGCAGCCAAGATTTGAGGTTCAATACGCAGTATTTT.

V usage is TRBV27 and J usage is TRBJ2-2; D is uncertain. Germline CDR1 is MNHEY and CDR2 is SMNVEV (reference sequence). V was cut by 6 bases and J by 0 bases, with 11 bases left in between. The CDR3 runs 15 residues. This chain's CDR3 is CASSRILANTGELFF. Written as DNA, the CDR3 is TGTGCCAGCAGCCGGATTCTCGCGAACACCGGGGAGCTGTTTTTT.

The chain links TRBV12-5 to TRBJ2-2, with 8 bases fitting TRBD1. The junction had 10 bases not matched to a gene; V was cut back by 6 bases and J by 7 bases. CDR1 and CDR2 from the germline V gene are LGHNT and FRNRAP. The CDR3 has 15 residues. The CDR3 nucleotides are TGTGCTAGTGGCCAGGGACAGGCGTCTGGCGGGGAGCTGTTTTTT. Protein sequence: CASGQGQASGGELFF.

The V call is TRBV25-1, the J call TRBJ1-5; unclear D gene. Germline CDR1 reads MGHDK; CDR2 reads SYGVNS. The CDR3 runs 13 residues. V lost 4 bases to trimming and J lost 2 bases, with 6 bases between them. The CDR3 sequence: CASSGDRNQPQHF. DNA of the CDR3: TGTGCCAGCAGTGGGGATCGCAATCAGCCCCAGCATTTT. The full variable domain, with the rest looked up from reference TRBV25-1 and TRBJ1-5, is EADIYQTPRYLVIGTGKKITLECSQTMGHDKMYWYQQDPGMELHLIHYSYGVNSTEKGDLSSESTVSRIRTEHFPLTLESARPSHTSQYLCASSGDRNQPQHFGDGTRLSIL.

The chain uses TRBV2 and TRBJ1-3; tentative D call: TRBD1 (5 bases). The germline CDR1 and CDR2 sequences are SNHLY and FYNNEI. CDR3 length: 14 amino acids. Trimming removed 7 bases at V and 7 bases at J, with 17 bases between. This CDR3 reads CASKDWGLGNTIYF. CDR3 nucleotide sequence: TGTGCCAGCAAGGATTGGGGACTTGGGAACACCATATATTTT.

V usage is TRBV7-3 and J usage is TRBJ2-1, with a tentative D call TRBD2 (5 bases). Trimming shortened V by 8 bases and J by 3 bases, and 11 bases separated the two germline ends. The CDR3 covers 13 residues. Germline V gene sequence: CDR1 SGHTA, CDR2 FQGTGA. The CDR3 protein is CASGRPDYNEQFF. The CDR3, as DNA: TGTGCCAGCGGGAGACCCGACTACAATGAGCAGTTCTTC.

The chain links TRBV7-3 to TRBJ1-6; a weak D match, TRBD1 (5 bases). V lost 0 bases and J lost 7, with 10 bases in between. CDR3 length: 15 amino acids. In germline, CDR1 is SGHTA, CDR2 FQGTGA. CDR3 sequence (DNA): TGTGCCAGCAGCTTAACCGGGGGAGGGAATTCACCCCTCCACTTT. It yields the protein CASSLTGGGNSPLHF. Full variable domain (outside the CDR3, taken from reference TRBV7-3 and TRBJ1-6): GAGVSQTPSNKVTEKGKYVELRCDPISGHTALYWYRQSLGQGPEFLIYFQGTGAADDSGLPNDRFFAVRPEGSVSTLKIQRTERGDSAVYLCASSLTGGGNSPLHFGNGTRLTVT.

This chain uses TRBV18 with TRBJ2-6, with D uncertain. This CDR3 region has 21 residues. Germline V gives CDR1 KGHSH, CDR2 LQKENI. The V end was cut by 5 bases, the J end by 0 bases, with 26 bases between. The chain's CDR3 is CASSDPFGRNAQSSGANVLTF. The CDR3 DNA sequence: TGTGCCAGCTCAGATCCGTTCGGGCGTAACGCGCAGAGCTCTGGGGCCAACGTCCTGACTTTC.

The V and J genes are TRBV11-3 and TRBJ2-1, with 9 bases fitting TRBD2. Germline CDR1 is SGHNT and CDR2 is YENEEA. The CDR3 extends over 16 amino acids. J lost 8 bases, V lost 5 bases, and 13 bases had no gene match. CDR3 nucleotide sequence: TGTGCCAGCAGCCCAGAGGGGCGGGAGGGAGGATATGAGCAGTTCTTC. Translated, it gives CASSPEGREGGYEQFF.

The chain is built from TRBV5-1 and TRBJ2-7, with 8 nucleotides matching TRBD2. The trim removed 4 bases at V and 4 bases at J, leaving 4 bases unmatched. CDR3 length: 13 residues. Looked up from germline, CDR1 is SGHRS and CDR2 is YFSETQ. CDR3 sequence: CASSGTRWYEQYF. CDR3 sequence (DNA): TGCGCCAGCAGCGGGACTAGGTGGTACGAGCAGTACTTC.

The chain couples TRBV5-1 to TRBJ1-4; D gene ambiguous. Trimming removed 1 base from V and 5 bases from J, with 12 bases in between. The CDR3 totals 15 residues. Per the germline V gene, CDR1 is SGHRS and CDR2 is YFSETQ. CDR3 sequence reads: CASSLTGVTNEKLFF. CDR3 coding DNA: TGCGCCAGCAGCTTGACGGGTGTTACCAATGAAAAACTGTTTTTT. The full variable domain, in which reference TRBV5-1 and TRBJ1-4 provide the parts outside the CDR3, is KAGVTQTPRYLIKTRGQQVTLSCSPISGHRSVSWYQQTPGQGLQFLFEYFSETQRNKGNFPGRFSGRQFSNSRSEMNVSTLELGDSALYLCASSLTGVTNEKLFFGSGTQLSVL.

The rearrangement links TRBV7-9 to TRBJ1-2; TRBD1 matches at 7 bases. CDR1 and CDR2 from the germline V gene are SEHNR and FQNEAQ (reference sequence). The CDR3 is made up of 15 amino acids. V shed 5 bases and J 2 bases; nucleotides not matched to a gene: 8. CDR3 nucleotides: TGTGCCAGCAGCCCACCGGGACAGATAAACTATGGCTACACCTTC. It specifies CASSPPGQINYGYTF.

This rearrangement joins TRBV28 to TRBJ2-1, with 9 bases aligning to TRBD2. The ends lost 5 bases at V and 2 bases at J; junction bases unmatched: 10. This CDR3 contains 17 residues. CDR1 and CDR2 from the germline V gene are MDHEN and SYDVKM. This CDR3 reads CASSLHTGTSPYNEQFF. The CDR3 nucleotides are TGTGCCAGCAGTCTCCACACCGGGACTAGCCCCTACAATGAGCAGTTCTTC.

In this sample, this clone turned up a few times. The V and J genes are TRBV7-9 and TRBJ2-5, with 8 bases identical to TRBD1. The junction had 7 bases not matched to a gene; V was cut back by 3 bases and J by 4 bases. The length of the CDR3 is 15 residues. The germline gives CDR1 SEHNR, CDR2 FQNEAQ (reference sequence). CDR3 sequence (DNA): TGTGCCAGCAGCTTGGGGCAGGGGGCTAGAGAGACCCAGTACTTC. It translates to CASSLGQGARETQYF. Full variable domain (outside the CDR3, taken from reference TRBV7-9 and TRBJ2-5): DTGVSQNPRHKITKRGQNVTFRCDPISEHNRLYWYRQTLGQGPEFLTYFQNEAQLEKSRLLSDRFSAERPKGSFSTLEIQRTEQGDSAMYLCASSLGQGARETQYFGPGTRLLVL.

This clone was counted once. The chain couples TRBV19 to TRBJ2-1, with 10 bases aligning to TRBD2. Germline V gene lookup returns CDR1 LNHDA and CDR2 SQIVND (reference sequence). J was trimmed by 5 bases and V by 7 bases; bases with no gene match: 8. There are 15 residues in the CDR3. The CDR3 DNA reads TGTGCCAGTACCGATACGGGACTAGCGAACAATGAGCAGTTCTTC. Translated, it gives CASTDTGLANNEQFF.

The CDR3 region has the DNA TGTGCCTCCAGCCAAGGGGCCCTCTACGAGCAGTACTTC. Translation gives CASSQGALYEQYF. The chain has TRBV2 and TRBJ2-7; maybe TRBD1 (5 bases). The CDR3 consists of 13 residues. Germline V gene lookup returns CDR1 SNHLY and CDR2 FYNNEI. V lost 11 bases, J lost 3 bases, and 17 bases lay in between.

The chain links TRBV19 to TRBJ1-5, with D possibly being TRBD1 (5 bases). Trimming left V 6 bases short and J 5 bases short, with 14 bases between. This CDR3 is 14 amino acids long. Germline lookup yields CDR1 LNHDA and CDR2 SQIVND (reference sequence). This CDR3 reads CASSWARGHQPQHF. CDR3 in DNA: TGTGCCAGTAGCTGGGCGAGGGGACATCAGCCCCAGCATTTT.

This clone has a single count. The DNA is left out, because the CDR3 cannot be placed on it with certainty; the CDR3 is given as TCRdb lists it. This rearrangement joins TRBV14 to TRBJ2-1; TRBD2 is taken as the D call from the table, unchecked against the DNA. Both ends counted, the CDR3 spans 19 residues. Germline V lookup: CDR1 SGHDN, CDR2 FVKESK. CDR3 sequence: CASSQTGLRAGGAINEQFF.

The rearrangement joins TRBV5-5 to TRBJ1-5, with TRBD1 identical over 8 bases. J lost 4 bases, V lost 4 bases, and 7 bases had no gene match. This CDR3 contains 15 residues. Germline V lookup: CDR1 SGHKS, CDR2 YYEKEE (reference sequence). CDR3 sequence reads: CASSTGQGRNQPQHF. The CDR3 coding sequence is TGTGCCAGCAGCACTGGACAGGGACGAAATCAGCCCCAGCATTTT.

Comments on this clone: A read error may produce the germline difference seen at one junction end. CDR3 residues: CASSPQILSSGNTIYF. The CDR3 DNA reads as TGCGCCAGCAGCCCACAGATACTAAGTTCTGGAAACACTATATATTTT. This sequence joins TRBV5-1 and TRBJ1-3; no definite D call. The CDR3 has 16 amino acids. The V gene's germline CDR1 is SGHRS and CDR2 YFSETQ.

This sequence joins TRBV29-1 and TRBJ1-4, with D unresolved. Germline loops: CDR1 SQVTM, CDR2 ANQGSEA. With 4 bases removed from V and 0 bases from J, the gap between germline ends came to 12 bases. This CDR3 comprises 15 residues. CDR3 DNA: TGCAGCGTTGCTTGGTCAACTGCAACTAATGAAAAACTGTTTTTT. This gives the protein CSVAWSTATNEKLFF.

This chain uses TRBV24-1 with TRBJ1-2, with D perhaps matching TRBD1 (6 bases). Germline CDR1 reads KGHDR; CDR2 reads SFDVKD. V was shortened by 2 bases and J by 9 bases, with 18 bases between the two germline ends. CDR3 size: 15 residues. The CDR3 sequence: CATSDSEGGLGSYTF. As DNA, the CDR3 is TGTGCCACCAGTGATTCCGAAGGGGGGTTGGGGAGCTACACCTTC.

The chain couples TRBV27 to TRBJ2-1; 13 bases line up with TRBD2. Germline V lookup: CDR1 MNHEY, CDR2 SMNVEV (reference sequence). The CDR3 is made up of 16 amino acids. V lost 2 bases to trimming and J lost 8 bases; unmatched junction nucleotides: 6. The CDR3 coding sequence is TGTGCCAGCAGTTTAGCCCGGACTAGCGGGAGCTATGAGCAGTTCTTC. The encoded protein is CASSLARTSGSYEQFF.

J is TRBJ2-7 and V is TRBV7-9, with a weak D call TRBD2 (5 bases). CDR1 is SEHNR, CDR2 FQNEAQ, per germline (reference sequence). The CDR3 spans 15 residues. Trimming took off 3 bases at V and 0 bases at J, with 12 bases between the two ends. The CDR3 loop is CASSLVTGVSYEQYF. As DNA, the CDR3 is TGTGCCAGCAGCTTGGTGACCGGGGTCTCCTACGAGCAGTACTTC.

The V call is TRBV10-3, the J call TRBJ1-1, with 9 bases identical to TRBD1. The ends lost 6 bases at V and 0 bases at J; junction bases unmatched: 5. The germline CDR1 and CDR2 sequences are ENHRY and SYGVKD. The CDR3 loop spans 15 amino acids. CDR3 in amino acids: CAIRGTGYMNTEAFF. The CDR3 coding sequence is TGTGCCATCAGGGGGACAGGGTACATGAACACTGAAGCTTTCTTT.

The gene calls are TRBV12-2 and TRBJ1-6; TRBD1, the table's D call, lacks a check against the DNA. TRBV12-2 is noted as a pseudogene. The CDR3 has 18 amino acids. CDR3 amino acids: CASRWWVKTAHPNSPLHF. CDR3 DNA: TGTGCAAGTCGCTGGTGGGTTAAAACAGCTCACCCCAATTCACCCCTCCACTTT.

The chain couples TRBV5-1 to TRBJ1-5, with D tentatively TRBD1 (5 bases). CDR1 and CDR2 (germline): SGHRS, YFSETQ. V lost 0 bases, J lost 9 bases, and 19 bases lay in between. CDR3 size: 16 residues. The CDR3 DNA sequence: TGCGCCAGCAGCTTGGATGGGACGGTGTCATCAGCGCCCCAGCATTTT. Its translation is CASSLDGTVSSAPQHF.